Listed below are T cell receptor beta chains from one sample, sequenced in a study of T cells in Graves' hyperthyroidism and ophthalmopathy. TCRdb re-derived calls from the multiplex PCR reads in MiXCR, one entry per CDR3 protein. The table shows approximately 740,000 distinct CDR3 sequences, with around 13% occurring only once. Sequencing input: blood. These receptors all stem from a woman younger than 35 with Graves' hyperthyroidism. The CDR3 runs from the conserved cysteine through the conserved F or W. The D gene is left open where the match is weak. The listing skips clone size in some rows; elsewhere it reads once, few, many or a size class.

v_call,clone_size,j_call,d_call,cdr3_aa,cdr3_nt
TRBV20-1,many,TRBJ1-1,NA,CSARDLVEGAFF,TGCAGTGCTAGAGATCTTGTGGAGGGAGCTTTCTTT
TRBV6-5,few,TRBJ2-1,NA,CASSYSLYDEQFF,TGTGCCAGCAGTTACTCCTTATACGATGAGCAGTTCTTC
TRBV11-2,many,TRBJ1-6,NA,CASSVHSYNSPLHF,TGTGCCAGCAGCGTCCACTCTTATAATTCACCCCTCCACTTT
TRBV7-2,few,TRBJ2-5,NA,CVSSLGLGGPQETQYF,TGTGTCAGCAGCTTAGGTTTAGGGGGACCTCAAGAGACCCAGTACTTC
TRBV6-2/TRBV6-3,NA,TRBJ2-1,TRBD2,CASSRKLAGGVKHYNEQFF,TGTGCCAGCAGCCGTAAATTAGCGGGAGGAGTGAAGCACTACAATGAGCAGTTCTTC
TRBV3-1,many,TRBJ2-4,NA,CASSQVEFQNIQYF,TGTGCCAGCAGCCAAGTAGAGTTCCAAAACATTCAGTACTTC
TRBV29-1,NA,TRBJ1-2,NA,CSVPEWSGYTF,TGCAGCGTTCCCGAATGGTCTGGCTACACCTTC
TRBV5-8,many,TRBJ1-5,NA,CASSKDGQTYQPQHF,TGTGCCAGCAGCAAAGACGGACAGACATATCAGCCCCAGCATTTT
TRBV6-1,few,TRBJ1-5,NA,CASSLGRFNQPQHF,TGTGCCAGCAGCCTGGGACGGTTTAATCAGCCCCAGCATTTT
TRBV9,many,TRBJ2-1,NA,CASSLQGLGQNEQFF,TGTGCCAGCAGCCTACAGGGTTTGGGGCAAAATGAGCAGTTCTTC
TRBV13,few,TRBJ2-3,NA,CASSGRISTDTQYF,TGTGCCAGCAGCGGGAGGATTAGCACAGATACGCAGTATTTT
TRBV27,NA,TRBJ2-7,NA,CASSPPGGPSREVYEQYF,TGTGCCAGCAGTCCCCCAGGGGGCCCCTCGCGGGAGGTCTACGAGCAGTACTTC
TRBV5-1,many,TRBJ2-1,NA,CASSLVLSSYNEQFF,TGTGCCAGCAGCTTAGTACTGAGCTCCTACAATGAGCAGTTCTTC
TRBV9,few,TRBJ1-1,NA,CASSVDGRRDTEAFF,TGTGCCAGCAGCGTAGATGGGAGGCGAGACACTGAAGCTTTCTTT
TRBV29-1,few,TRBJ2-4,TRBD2,CSVEGASGKRAKNIQYF,TGCAGCGTTGAAGGAGCTAGCGGCAAACGAGCCAAAAACATTCAGTACTTC
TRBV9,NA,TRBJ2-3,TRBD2,CASSADLGLARDTQYF,TGTGCCAGCAGCGCCGACCTTGGACTAGCTAGAGATACGCAGTATTTT
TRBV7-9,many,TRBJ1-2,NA,CASSLGWGGVDYGYTF,TGTGCCAGCAGCTTAGGGTGGGGGGGCGTCGACTATGGCTACACCTTC
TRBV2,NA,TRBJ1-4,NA,CASREIATNEKLFF,TGTGCCAGCAGAGAGATTGCAACTAATGAAAAACTGTTTTTT
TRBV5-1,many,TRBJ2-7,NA,CASSLSPGASYEQYF,TGCGCCAGCAGCTTGTCCCCGGGGGCCTCCTACGAGCAGTACTTC
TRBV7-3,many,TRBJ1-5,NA,CASSDDRKGNQPQHF,TGTGCCAGCAGCGACGACAGGAAGGGCAATCAGCCCCAGCATTTT
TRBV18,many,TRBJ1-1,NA,CASSPFGGPNTEAFF,TGTGCCAGCTCACCATTCGGGGGACCGAACACTGAAGCTTTCTTT
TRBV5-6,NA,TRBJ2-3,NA,CASSLKYGATDTQYF,TGTGCCAGCAGCTTGAAGTATGGGGCCACAGATACGCAGTATTTT
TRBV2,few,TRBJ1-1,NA,CASSPNLRIPDIIQGLSRNTEAFF,TGTGCCAGCAGCCCTAATCTCCGGATCCCCGATATAATACAGGGACTTTCGCGGAACACTGAAGCTTTCTTT
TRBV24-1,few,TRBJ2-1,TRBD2,CATSDRSRGGGNEQFF,TGTGCCACCAGTGACCGAAGCCGGGGGGGGGGCAATGAGCAGTTCTTC
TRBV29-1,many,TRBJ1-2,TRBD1,CRPGQGAPYGYTF,TGCAGACCTGGACAGGGGGCCCCTTATGGCTACACCTTC
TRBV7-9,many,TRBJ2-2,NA,CASSSNPVAGELFF,TGTGCCAGCAGCTCCAACCCGGTCGCCGGGGAGCTGTTTTTT
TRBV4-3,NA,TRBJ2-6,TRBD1,CASSQDLGQGFNGANVLTF,TGCGCCAGCAGCCAAGATCTCGGACAGGGTTTTAATGGGGCCAACGTCCTGACTTTC
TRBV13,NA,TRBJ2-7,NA,CASSLGRGGSYEQYF,TGTGCCAGCAGTCTGGGGAGGGGGGGCTCCTACGAGCAGTACTTC
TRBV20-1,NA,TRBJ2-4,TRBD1,CSAHGTGATIQYF,TGCAGTGCGCATGGGACAGGGGCCACCATTCAGTACTTC
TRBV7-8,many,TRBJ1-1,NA,CASSFTGILTSGAEAFF,TGTGCCAGCAGCTTCACAGGGATCTTAACCTCAGGAGCTGAAGCTTTCTTT
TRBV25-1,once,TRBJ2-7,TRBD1,CASSEEDRTPYEQYF,TGTGCCAGCAGTGAGGAGGACAGGACACCCTACGAGCAGTACTTC
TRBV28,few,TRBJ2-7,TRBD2,CAGTRMGGNFFGEQYF,TGTGCTGGAACCCGGATGGGAGGGAATTTTTTTGGCGAGCAGTACTTC
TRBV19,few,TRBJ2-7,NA,CASSSPGAGIEQYF,TGTGCCAGTAGCTCCCCGGGGGCCGGCATCGAGCAGTACTTC
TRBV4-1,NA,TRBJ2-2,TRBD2,CASSQEWGTSRGGELFF,TGCGCCAGCAGCCAAGAGTGGGGGACTAGCAGGGGCGGGGAGCTGTTTTTT
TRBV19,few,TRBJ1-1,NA,CASSMGQGEAFF,TGTGCCAGTAGTATGGGTCAGGGGGAAGCTTTCTTT
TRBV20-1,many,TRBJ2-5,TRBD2,CSARQGGSGRETQYF,TGCAGTGCTAGACAGGGCGGTAGCGGGAGAGAGACCCAGTACTTC
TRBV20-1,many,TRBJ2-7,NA,CSAERRVTSYEQYF,TGCAGTGCCGAAAGACGCGTAACCTCCTACGAGCAGTACTTC
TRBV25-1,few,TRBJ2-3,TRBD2,CASRKLAGDTQYF,TGTGCCAGCAGGAAACTAGCGGGAGATACGCAGTATTTT
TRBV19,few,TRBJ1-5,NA,CASSIVGSRGNQPQHF,TGTGCCAGTAGTATCGTCGGTTCCCGGGGCAATCAGCCCCAGCATTTT
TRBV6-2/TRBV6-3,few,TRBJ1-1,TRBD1,CASSGRGRNAEAFF,TGTGCCAGCAGTGGGAGGGGGCGGAACGCTGAAGCTTTCTTT
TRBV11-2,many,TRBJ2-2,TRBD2,CASSPLAGGETGELFF,TGTGCCAGCAGCCCCCTAGCGGGAGGGGAAACCGGGGAGCTGTTTTTT
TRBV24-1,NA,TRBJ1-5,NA,CATSAGASPNQPQHF,TGTGCCACCAGTGCCGGGGCCAGTCCCAATCAGCCCCAGCATTTT
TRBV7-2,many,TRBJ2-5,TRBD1,CASSAGRGLETQYF,TGTGCCAGCAGCGCCGGAAGGGGGCTAGAGACCCAGTACTTC
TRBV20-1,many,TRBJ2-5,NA,CSASGSGARETQYF,TGCAGTGCTAGTGGGTCGGGGGCGCGTGAGACCCAGTACTTC
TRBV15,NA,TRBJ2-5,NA,CATSRGGLGQETQYF,TGTGCCACCAGCAGGGGCGGGCTGGGCCAAGAGACCCAGTACTTC
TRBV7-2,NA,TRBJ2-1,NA,CASSPFGGHPWSEQFF,TGTGCCAGCAGCCCGTTTGGGGGACACCCTTGGAGTGAGCAGTTCTTC
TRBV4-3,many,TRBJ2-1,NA,CASSQGGEIVYNEQFF,TGCGCCAGCAGCCAAGGAGGGGAGATCGTCTACAATGAGCAGTTCTTC
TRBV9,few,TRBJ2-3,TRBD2,CASSEAGAGLAGGTDTQYF,TGTGCCAGCAGCGAAGCAGGGGCGGGACTAGCGGGAGGAACAGATACGCAGTATTTT
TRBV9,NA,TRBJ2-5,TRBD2,CASSPRGVAGGGRKTQYF,TGTGCCAGCAGCCCCCGAGGGGTAGCGGGAGGGGGGCGGAAGACCCAGTACTTC
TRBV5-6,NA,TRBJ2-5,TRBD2,CASSFRTSGTARETQYF,TGTGCCAGCAGCTTCCGGACTAGCGGGACAGCCAGAGAGACCCAGTACTTC